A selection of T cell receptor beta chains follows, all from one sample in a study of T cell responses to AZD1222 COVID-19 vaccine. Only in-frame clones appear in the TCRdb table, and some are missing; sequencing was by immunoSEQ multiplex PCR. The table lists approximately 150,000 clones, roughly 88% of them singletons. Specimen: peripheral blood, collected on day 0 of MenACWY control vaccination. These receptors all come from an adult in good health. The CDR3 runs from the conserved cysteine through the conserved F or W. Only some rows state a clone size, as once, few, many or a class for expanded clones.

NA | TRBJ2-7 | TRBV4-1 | CASSQDWDDRGLYEQYF
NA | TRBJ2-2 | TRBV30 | CAWGKATGELFF
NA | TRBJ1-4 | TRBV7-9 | CASSLDGSRANEKLFF
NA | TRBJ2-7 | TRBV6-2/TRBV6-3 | CASSLLSYEQYF
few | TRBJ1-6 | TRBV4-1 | CASSQVDLGLTYNSPLHF
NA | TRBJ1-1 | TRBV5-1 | CASSLGQGETEAFF
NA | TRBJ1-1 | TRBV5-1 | CASRQRDGGNTEAFF
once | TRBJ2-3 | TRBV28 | CASRSPRGDTQYF
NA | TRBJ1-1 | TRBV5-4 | CASSLKRTGGLTEAFF
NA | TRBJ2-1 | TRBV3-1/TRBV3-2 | CASSQAGGHNEQFF
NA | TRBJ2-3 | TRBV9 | CASSWDGITDTQYF
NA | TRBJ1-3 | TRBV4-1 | CASSQDHGRISGNTIYF
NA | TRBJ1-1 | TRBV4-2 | CASSQPGQAITEAFF
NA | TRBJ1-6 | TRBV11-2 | CASSLVVLNSPLHF
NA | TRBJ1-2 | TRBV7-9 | CASSPQQGWNYGYTF
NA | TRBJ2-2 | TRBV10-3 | CAISESRGTGELFF
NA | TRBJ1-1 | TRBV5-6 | CASLRANTEAFF
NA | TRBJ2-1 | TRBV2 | CASSEGLAGYNEQFF
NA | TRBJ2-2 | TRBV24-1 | CATSGQYSGPNTGELFF
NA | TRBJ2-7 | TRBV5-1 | CASSTGTPGLYEQYF
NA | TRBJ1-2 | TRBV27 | CATRPRGRGGYTF
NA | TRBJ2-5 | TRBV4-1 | CASSQDSSGGLETQYF
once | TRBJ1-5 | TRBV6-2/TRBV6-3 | CASSYYGLNQPQHF
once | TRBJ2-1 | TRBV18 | CASSTSGDTGNEQFF
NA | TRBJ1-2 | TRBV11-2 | CASSSSKGRGSGYTF
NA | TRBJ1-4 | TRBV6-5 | CASSRGPNEKLFF
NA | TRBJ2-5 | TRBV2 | CASSLDRGGETQYF